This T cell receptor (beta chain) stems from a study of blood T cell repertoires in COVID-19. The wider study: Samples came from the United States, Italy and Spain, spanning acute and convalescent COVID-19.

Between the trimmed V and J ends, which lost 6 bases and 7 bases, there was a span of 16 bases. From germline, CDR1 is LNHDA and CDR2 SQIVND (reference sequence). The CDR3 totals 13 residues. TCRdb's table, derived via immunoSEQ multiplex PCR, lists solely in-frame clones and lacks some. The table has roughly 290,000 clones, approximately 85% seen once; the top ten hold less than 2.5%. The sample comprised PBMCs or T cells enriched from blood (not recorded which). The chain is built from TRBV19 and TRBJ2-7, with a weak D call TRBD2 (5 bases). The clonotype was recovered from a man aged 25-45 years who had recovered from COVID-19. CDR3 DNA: TGTGCCAGTAGCTCTAAGGGAGTAAGGGAGCAGTACTTC. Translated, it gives CASSSKGVREQYF.